Sequencing of this T cell receptor (beta chain) was carried out in a study of regulatory T cells in long-lasting Graves disease. Study-level results: Less diverse TCR repertoires were seen in persistent Graves' patients than in newly diagnosed ones.

The germline CDR1 and CDR2 sequences are SGHDT and YYEEEE. CDR3 length equals 17 residues. Trimming took off 3 bases at V and 4 bases at J, with 17 bases between the two ends. In this sample, this clonotype turned up a few times. As yet, its antigen is unknown. The authors built TCR beta libraries using iRepertoire HTBI primers and Arm-PCR of CDR3 regions. MiXCR was run by TCRdb on the multiplex PCR reads, yielding one entry per CDR3 protein. Seen here are under 700,000 distinct CDR3 sequences, about 16% observed once, and the top ten hold 20% to 30%. As to time point: newly diagnosed GD, antithyroid drugs for less than 3 months. Following extraction of RNA from PBMCs, that RNA was used to make the TCR library. The same specimen was also included in a second study, on T cells in Graves' hyperthyroidism and ophthalmopathy. That investigation notes: Onset of ophthalmopathy came a median roughly 6.4 months after the model predicted it.

Source: peripheral blood mononuclear cells (PBMCs), taken at new diagnosis, from a patient treated with antithyroid drugs. The sequence was collected from a woman aged 35-65 years with Graves disease. The chain has TRBV5-6 and TRBJ1-6, with D perhaps matching TRBD1 (6 bases). CDR3 amino acids: CASSSITGNSYNSPLHF. The CDR3 DNA reads TGTGCCAGCAGCTCCATTACAGGGAATAGTTATAATTCACCCCTCCACTTT.